The entry below gives a single T cell receptor (beta chain) sequence along with its context. The CDR3 has 15 amino acids. V was shortened by 3 bases and J by 2 bases, with 12 bases between the two germline ends. Germline V gene data show CDR1 as SGHRS and CDR2 as YFSETQ. The method was immunoSEQ multiplex PCR; TCRdb's version includes in-frame clones alone and lacks a portion of them. The sample shows about 2.3 million clones, just over 90% of them seen only once. This sample was taken from a study of shared clonotypes between healthy human individuals. The TCR comes from a man aged 18 to 30 in good health. Some clones in this sample may be carry-over from other donors' samples. The sample consisted of naive CD4+ T cells from PBMCs. Subset indicated: CD45RA+ positively selected. The V gene is TRBV5-1, the J gene TRBJ1-5, with D possibly TRBD1 on 5 matching bases. The CDR3 loop is CASSSQGGGNQPQHF. The CDR3, as DNA: TGCGCCAGCAGCTCGCAGGGAGGGGGCAATCAGCCCCAGCATTTT.